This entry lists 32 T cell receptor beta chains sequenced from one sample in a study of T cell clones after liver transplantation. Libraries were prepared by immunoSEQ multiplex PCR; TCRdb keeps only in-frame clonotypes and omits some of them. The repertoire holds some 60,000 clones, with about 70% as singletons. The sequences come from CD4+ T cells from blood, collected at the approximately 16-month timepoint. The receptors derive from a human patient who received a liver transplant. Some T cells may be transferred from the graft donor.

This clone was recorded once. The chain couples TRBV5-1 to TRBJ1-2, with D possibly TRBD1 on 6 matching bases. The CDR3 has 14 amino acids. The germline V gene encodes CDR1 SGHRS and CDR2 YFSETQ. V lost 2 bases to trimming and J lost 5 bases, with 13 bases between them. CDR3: CASSLLDSHYGYTF. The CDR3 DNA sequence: TGCGCCAGCAGCTTATTGGACAGTCATTATGGCTACACCTTC.

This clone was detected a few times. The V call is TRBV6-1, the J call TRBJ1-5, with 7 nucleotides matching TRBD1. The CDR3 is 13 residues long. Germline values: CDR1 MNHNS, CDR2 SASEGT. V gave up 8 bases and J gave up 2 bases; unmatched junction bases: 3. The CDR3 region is CASGTGGNQPQHF. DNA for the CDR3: TGTGCCAGCGGTACAGGGGGCAATCAGCCCCAGCATTTT.

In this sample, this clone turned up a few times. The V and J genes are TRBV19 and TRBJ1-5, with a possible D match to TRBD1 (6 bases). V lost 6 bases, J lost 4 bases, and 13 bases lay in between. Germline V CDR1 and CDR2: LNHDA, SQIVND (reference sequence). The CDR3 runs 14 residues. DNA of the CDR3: TGTGCCAGTAGCCATAGGGGGGGAAATCAGCCCCAGCATTTT. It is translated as CASSHRGGNQPQHF.

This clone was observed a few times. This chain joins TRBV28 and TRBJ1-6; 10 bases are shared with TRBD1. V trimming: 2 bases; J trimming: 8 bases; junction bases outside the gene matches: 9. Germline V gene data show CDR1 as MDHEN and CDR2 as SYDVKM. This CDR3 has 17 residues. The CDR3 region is CASSLLDGTGVDSPLHF. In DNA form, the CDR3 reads TGTGCCAGCAGTTTACTGGACGGGACAGGGGTAGATTCACCCCTCCACTTT.

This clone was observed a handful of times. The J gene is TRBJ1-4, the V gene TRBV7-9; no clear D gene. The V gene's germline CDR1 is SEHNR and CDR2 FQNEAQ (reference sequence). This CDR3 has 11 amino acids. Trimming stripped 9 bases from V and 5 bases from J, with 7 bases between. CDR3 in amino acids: CASFSNEKLFF. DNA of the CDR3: TGTGCCAGTTTTTCAAATGAAAAACTGTTTTTT.

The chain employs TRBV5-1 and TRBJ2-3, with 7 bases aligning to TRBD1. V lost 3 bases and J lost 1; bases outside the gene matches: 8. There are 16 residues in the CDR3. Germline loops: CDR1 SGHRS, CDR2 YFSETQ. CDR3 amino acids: CASSSDRVKGTDTQYF. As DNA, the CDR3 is TGCGCCAGCAGCTCAGACAGGGTGAAGGGCACAGATACGCAGTATTTT.

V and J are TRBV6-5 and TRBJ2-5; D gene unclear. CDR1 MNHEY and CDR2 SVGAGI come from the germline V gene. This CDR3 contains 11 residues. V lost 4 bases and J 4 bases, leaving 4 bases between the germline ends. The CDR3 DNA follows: TGTGCCAGCAGTTGGGGAGAGACCCAGTACTTC. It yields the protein CASSWGETQYF.

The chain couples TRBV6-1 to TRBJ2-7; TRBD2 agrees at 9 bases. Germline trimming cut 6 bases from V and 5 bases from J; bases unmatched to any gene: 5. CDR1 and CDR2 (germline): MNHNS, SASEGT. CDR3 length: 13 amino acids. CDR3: CASRTSGLNEQYF. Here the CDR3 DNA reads TGTGCCAGCAGGACTAGCGGATTAAACGAGCAGTACTTC.

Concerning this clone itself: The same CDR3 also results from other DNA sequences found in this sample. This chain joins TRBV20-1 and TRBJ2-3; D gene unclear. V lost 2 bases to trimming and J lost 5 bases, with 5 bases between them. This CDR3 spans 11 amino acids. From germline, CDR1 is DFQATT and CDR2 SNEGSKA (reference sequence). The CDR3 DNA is TGCAGTGCTAGAAGAGGAGATACGCAGTATTTT. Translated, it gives CSARRGDTQYF.

The CDR3 DNA reads as TGCGCCAGCAGCATTAGCGCCGCGATCACAGATACGCAGTATTTT. Protein product: CASSISAAITDTQYF. V and J are TRBV5-1 and TRBJ2-3, with D possibly being TRBD2 (5 bases). Germline assignment: CDR1 SGHRS and CDR2 YFSETQ. V was cut by 4 bases and J by 2 bases, with 14 bases left in between. This CDR3 has 15 residues.

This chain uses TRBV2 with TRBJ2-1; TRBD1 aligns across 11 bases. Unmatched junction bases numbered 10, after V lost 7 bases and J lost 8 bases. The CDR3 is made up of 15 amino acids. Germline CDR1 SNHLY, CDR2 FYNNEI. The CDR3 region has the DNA TGTGCCAGCACCCCCCGGGACAGGGGGGGCGATGAGCAGTTCTTC. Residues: CASTPRDRGGDEQFF.

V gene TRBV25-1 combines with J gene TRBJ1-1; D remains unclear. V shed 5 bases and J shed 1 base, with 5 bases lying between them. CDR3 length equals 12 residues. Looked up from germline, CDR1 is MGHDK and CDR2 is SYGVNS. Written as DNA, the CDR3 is TGTGCCAGCAGTCTCCCGAACACTGAAGCTTTCTTT. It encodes CASSLPNTEAFF.

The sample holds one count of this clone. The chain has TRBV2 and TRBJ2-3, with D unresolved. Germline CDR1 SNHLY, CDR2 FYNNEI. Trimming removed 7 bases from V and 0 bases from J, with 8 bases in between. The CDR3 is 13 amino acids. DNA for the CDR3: TGTGCCAGCACTGAGGCTAGCACAGATACGCAGTATTTT. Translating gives CASTEASTDTQYF.

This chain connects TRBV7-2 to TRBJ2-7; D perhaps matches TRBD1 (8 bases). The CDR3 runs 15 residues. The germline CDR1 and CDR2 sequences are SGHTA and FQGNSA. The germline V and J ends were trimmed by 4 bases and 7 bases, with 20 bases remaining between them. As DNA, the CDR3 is TGTGCCAGCAGCTACCAGTCGACAGGGGAGGGGGAGCAGTACTTC. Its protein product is CASSYQSTGEGEQYF.

The CDR3 region is CAWSVGGGQETQYF. The CDR3 DNA is TGTGCCTGGAGTGTGGGTGGCGGGCAAGAGACCCAGTACTTC. This chain connects TRBV30 to TRBJ2-5, with a weak D call TRBD2 (5 bases). CDR3 length: 14 amino acids. V lost 0 bases and J lost 2, with 10 bases in between. CDR1 is GTSNPN, CDR2 SVGIG, per germline (reference sequence). Full variable domain (missing parts from reference TRBV30 and TRBJ2-5): SQTIHQWPATLVQPVGSPLSLECTVEGTSNPNLYWYRQAAGRGLQLLFYSVGIGQISSEVPQNLSASRPQDRQFILSSKKLLLSDSGFYLCAWSVGGGQETQYFGPGTRLLVL.

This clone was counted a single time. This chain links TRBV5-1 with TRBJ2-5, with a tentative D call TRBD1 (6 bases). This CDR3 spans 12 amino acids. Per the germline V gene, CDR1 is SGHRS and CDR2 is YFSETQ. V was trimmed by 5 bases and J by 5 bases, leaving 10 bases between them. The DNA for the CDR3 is TGCGCCAGCAGTGGGGGCGTTGAGACCCAGTACTTC. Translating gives CASSGGVETQYF.

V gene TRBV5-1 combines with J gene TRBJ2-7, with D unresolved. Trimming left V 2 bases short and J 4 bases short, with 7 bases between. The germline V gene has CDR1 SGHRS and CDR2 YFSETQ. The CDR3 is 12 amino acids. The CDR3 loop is CASSFGGYEQYF. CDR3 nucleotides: TGCGCCAGCAGCTTCGGTGGGTACGAGCAGTACTTC.

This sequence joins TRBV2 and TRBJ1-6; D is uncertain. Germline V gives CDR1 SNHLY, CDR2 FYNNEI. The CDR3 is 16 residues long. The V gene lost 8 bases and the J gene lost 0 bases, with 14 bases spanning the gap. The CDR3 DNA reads TGTGCCAGCTTCAATAAGGGCAGCTCCTATAATTCACCCCTCCACTTT. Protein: CASFNKGSSYNSPLHF. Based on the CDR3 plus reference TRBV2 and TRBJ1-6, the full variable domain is EPEVTQTPSHQVTQMGQEVILRCVPISNHLYFYWYRQILGQKVEFLVSFYNNEISEKSEIFDDQFSVERPDGSNFTLKIRSTKLEDSAMYFCASFNKGSSYNSPLHFGNGTRLTVT.

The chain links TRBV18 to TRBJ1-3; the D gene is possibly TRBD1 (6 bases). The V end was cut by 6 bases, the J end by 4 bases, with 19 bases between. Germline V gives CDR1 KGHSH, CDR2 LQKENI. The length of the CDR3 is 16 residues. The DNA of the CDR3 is TGTGCCAGCTCCCCGAACAGGGCTACAGCCGGAAACACCATATATTTT. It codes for CASSPNRATAGNTIYF. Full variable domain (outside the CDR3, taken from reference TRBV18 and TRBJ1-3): NAGVMQNPRHLVRRRGQEARLRCSPMKGHSHVYWYRQLPEEGLKFMVYLQKENIIDESGMPKERFSAEFPKEGPSILRIQQVVRGDSAAYFCASSPNRATAGNTIYFGEGSWLTVV.

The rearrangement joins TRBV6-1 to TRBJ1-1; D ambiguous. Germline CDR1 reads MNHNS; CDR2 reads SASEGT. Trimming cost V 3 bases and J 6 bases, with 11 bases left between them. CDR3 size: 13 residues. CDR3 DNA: TGTGCCAGCAGTGAGATGGGGTCGGCTGAAGCTTTCTTT. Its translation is CASSEMGSAEAFF.

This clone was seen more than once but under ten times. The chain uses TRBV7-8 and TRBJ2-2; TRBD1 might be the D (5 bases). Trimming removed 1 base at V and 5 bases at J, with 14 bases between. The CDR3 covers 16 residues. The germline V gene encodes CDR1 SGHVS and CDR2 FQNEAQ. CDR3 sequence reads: CASSLVSGAWTGELFF. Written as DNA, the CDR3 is TGTGCCAGCAGCTTAGTGTCTGGGGCATGGACCGGGGAGCTGTTTTTT.

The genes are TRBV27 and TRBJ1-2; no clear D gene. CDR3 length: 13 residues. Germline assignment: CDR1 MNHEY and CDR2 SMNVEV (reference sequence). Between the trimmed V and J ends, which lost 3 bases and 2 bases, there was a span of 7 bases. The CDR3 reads CASSFRANYGYTF. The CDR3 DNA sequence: TGTGCCAGCAGTTTCCGGGCGAACTATGGCTACACCTTC.

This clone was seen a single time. The CDR3 DNA is TGTGCCAGCAGGACGGGACAGGGGGCCAATCAGCCCCAGCATTTT. It yields the protein CASRTGQGANQPQHF. This chain links TRBV6-1 with TRBJ1-5, with 12 bases lining up with TRBD1. Germline values: CDR1 MNHNS, CDR2 SASEGT. V was clipped by 6 bases and J by 3 bases; unmatched bases: 3. This CDR3 region has 15 residues.

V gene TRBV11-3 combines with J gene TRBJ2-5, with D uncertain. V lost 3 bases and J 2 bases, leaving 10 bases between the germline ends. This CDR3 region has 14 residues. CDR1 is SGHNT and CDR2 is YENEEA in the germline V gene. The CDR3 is CASSFGTAQETQYF. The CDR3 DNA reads TGTGCCAGCAGCTTTGGAACAGCACAAGAGACCCAGTACTTC.

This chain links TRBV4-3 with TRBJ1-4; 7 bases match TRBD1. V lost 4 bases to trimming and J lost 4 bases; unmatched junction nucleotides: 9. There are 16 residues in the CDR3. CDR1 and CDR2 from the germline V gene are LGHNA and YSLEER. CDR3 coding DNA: TGCGCCAGCAGCCCATCACACCGGGACAGTAATGAAAAACTGTTTTTT. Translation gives CASSPSHRDSNEKLFF.

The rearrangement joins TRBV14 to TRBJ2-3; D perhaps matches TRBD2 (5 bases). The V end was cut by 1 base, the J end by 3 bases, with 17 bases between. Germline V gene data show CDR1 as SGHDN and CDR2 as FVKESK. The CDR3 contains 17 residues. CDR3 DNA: TGTGCCAGCAGCCAAGGGCGCGGACCCTCGGGGACAGATACGCAGTATTTT. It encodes CASSQGRGPSGTDTQYF.

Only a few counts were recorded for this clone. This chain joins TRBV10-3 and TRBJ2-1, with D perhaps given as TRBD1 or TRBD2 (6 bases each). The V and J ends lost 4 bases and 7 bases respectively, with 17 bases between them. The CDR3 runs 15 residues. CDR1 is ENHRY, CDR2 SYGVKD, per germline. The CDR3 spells CAISVGGLALNEQFF. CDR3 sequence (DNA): TGTGCCATCAGTGTGGGGGGCTTAGCCTTGAATGAGCAGTTCTTC.

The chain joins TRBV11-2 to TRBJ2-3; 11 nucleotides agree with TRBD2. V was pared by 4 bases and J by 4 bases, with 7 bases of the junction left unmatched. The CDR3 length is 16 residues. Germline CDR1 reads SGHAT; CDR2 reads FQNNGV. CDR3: CASSSPPGLAADTQYF. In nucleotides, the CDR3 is TGTGCCAGCAGCTCGCCCCCGGGACTAGCGGCAGATACGCAGTATTTT.

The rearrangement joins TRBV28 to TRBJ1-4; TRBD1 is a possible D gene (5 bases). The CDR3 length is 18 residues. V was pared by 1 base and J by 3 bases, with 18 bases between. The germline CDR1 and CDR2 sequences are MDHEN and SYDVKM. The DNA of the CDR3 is TGTGCCAGCAGTTTATCGGCAGGGACCTCTTATGCTAATGAAAAACTGTTTTTT. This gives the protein CASSLSAGTSYANEKLFF. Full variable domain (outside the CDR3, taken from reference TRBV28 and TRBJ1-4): DVKVTQSSRYLVKRTGEKVFLECVQDMDHENMFWYRQDPGLGLRLIYFSYDVKMKEKGDIPEGYSVSREKKERFSLILESASTNQTSMYLCASSLSAGTSYANEKLFFGSGTQLSVL.

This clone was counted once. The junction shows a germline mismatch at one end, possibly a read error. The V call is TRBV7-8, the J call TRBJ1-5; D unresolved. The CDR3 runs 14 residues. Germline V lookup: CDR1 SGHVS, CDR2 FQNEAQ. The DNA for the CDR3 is TGTGCCAGCTGCTTGCCAGGTACCAATCAGCCCCAGCATTTT. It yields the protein CASCLPGTNQPQHF.

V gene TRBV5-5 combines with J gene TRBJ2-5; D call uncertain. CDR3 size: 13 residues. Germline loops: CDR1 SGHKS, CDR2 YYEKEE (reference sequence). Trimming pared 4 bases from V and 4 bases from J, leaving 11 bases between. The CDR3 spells CASSRPGLETQYF. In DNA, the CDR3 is TGTGCCAGCAGCCGCCCTGGGTTAGAGACCCAGTACTTC.

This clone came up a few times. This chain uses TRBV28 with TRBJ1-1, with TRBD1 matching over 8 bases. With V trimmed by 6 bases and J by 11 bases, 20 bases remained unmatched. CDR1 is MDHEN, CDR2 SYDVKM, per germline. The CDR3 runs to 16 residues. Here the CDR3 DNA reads TGTGCCAGCAGCCCGGAAGTAATGCAGGGGGCGCAGCAGGCTTTCTTT. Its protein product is CASSPEVMQGAQQAFF. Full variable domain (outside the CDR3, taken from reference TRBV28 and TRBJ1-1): DVKVTQSSRYLVKRTGEKVFLECVQDMDHENMFWYRQDPGLGLRLIYFSYDVKMKEKGDIPEGYSVSREKKERFSLILESASTNQTSMYLCASSPEVMQGAQQAFFGQGTRLTVV.